Sequencing of this TCR beta chain was carried out in a study of regulatory T cells in long-lasting Graves disease. Trimming removed 5 bases at V and 0 bases at J, with 11 bases between. This CDR3 has 16 residues. Time point meaning: newly diagnosed GD, antithyroid drugs for less than 3 months. Construction of the TCR library relied on RNA isolated from PBMCs. CDR3 regions were amplified by Arm-PCR using iRepertoire HTBI primers to build TCR beta libraries. TCRdb re-called the multiplex PCR reads with MiXCR, one entry per CDR3 protein. The sample has around 480,000 distinct CDR3 sequences; 15% to 20% are singletons. The sample holds a few counts of this clonotype. This sample was shared with a second study, whose subject was T cells in Graves' hyperthyroidism and ophthalmopathy.

The TCR was taken from a man in his forties with Graves disease. The V gene is TRBV12-3 or TRBV12-4, the J gene TRBJ2-6; D remains ambiguous. The sequenced sample was peripheral blood mononuclear cells (PBMCs), obtained at new diagnosis, from a patient treated with antithyroid drugs. The CDR3 protein is CASSPGRASGANVLTF. In nucleotides, the CDR3 is TGTGCCAGCAGTCCCGGACGGGCCTCTGGGGCCAACGTCCTGACTTTC.